The 18 T cell receptor beta chains reported below all come from one sample, sequenced in a study of CD8+ T cells in alopecia areata (dated by TCRdb to the late 2010s). Preparation of the library involved the immunoSEQ multiplex PCR assay. To provide template for TCR sequencing, every sample had RNA extracted and reverse transcribed into cDNA. Not all clones reach the TCRdb copy of this immuneACCESS table, which keeps in-frame sequences only. Checked studies attribute under half of the gap to unresolved V genes and leave the rest unexplained. The sample records some 150,000 clones, approximately 90% of which are singletons. The ten most abundant clones make up about 13% of the sample. The sample's time point label is to be understood as: more than three weeks on oral tofacitinib. Explained via the paper, the treatment or condition label denotes: oral pan-JAK inhibitor, 5-10 mg twice daily. The sample consisted of CD8+ T cells sorted from blood, taken at week 4, from a patient treated with tofacitinib. These receptors were collected from a human donor with alopecia areata.

The V call is TRBV6-5, the J call TRBJ2-3; 7 bases match TRBD2. CDR1 MNHEY and CDR2 SVGAGI come from the germline V gene. V trimming: 2 bases; J trimming: 7 bases; junction bases outside the gene matches: 9. The CDR3 has 15 residues. DNA for the CDR3: TGTGCCAGCAGTTACACTCTCGCGGGGGAGAATACGCAGTATTTT. Its translation is CASSYTLAGENTQYF.

The V and J genes are TRBV27 and TRBJ2-7, with D possibly being TRBD1 (5 bases). The CDR3 totals 12 residues. The V and J ends lost 5 bases and 4 bases respectively, with 9 bases between them. Per the germline V gene, CDR1 is MNHEY and CDR2 is SMNVEV (reference sequence). The CDR3 nucleotides are TGTGCCAGCAGTCCAGGGCTATACGAGCAGTACTTC. Translated, it gives CASSPGLYEQYF.

The chain uses TRBV6-6 and TRBJ2-1; D gene uncertain. Trimming cost V 6 bases and J 6 bases, with 18 bases left between them. The CDR3 has 15 residues. In germline, CDR1 is MNHNY, CDR2 SVGAGI (reference sequence). The CDR3 sequence is CASSYNTATVNEQFF. CDR3 nucleotide sequence: TGTGCCAGCAGCTACAACACAGCGACGGTCAATGAGCAGTTCTTC.

This clone was detected only once. The V gene is TRBV6-5, the J gene TRBJ1-2, with 7 bases fitting TRBD1. This CDR3 contains 14 residues. V shed 0 bases, J shed 6 bases, and the junction held 4 bases outside the gene matches. The germline CDR1 and CDR2 sequences are MNHEY and SVGAGI. CDR3 sequence: CASSYSETGNGYTF. CDR3 nucleotide sequence: TGTGCCAGCAGTTACTCGGAGACAGGGAATGGCTACACCTTC.

The sample holds one count of this clone. This sequence joins TRBV27 and TRBJ2-3; TRBD2 matches at 12 bases. V was clipped by 6 bases and J by 2 bases; unmatched bases: 6. The V gene's germline CDR1 is MNHEY and CDR2 SMNVEV (reference sequence). There are 16 residues in the CDR3. The CDR3 DNA follows: TGTGCCAGCAGCAAACCTAGCGGGAGGGCCACAGATACGCAGTATTTT. This sequence encodes CASSKPSGRATDTQYF.

The V call is TRBV6-5, the J call TRBJ2-3; D remains ambiguous. Germline V CDR1 and CDR2: MNHEY, SVGAGI. The CDR3 is 14 amino acids. V lost 2 bases and J lost 0, with 6 bases in between. The CDR3 sequence: CASSYGSSTDTQYF. The CDR3, as DNA: TGTGCCAGCAGTTACGGGTCGAGCACAGATACGCAGTATTTT.

The chain combines TRBV29-1 with TRBJ2-7; TRBD1 might be the D (5 bases). Germline lookup yields CDR1 SQVTM and CDR2 ANQGSEA. The ends were cut back, 5 bases at V and 3 bases at J, with 17 bases in the middle. The CDR3 consists of 14 residues. The CDR3 nucleotides read TGCAGCGTTAAATGGGTCGGACACCTCTACGAGCAGTACTTC. Amino acid sequence: CSVKWVGHLYEQYF.

The V and J genes are TRBV27 and TRBJ1-1; D call uncertain. The CDR3 has 13 residues. Trimming took 2 bases from V and 4 from J, leaving 8 bases between them. Germline V gene sequence: CDR1 MNHEY, CDR2 SMNVEV (reference sequence). The CDR3 region has the DNA TGTGCCAGCAGTTTACATTCGAGCACTGAAGCTTTCTTT. Its protein product is CASSLHSSTEAFF.

The rearrangement uses TRBV19 and TRBJ1-1; maybe TRBD1 (5 bases). Germline V gene data show CDR1 as LNHDA and CDR2 as SQIVND (reference sequence). CDR3 length: 15 amino acids. The V end was cut by 1 base, the J end by 1 base, with 10 bases between. CDR3: CASSIAGGANTEAFF. The CDR3 bases are TGTGCCAGTAGTATAGCCGGGGGAGCGAACACTGAAGCTTTCTTT.

Concerning this clone itself: At one end the junction does not follow the germline gene, possibly because of a read error. The chain carries TRBV29-1 and TRBJ2-1, with 13 bases lining up with TRBD2. CDR1 and CDR2 from the germline V gene are SQVTM and ANQGSEA. CDR3 length: 13 amino acids. The chain's CDR3 is CSSYPGTSGERFF. CDR3 coding DNA: TGCAGTTCCTACCCCGGGACTAGCGGGGAGCGGTTCTTC.

This chain links TRBV4-1 with TRBJ2-7; possibly TRBD2 for D (5 bases). CDR3 length: 15 residues. V was shortened by 1 base and J by 0 bases, with 10 bases between the two germline ends. CDR1 and CDR2 (germline): MGHRA, YSYEKL. CDR3 DNA: TGCGCCAGCAGCCAAGTGGGAGACCGCTCCTACGAGCAGTACTTC. The encoded protein is CASSQVGDRSYEQYF.

V is TRBV29-1 and J is TRBJ2-5; D call uncertain. Germline-derived CDR1 and CDR2 are SQVTM and ANQGSEA. V was pared by 3 bases and J by 1 base, with 9 bases between. The CDR3 is made up of 13 amino acids. The chain's CDR3 is CSVEIGIQETQYF. CDR3 bases: TGCAGCGTTGAGATAGGCATCCAAGAGACCCAGTACTTC.

The gene calls are TRBV30 and TRBJ2-7; 10 bases are a match to TRBD1. The V and J ends lost 3 bases and 1 base, in that order; junction bases with no gene match: 3. Germline V gene data show CDR1 as GTSNPN and CDR2 as SVGIG (reference sequence). The CDR3 runs to 14 residues. CDR3 residues: CAWSRDRGSYEQYF. The CDR3 DNA reads TGTGCCTGGAGCCGGGACAGGGGTTCCTACGAGCAGTACTTC.

The gene calls are TRBV29-1 and TRBJ2-1, with 7 nucleotides matching TRBD2. The CDR3 has 16 amino acids. Germline V gives CDR1 SQVTM, CDR2 ANQGSEA. V dropped 2 bases and J dropped 9; count of bases not matched to a gene: 16. The CDR3 DNA is TGCAGCGTTGAACGGGGGGACTCAATGGTTAGTGGTGAGCAGTTCTTC. Translated, it gives CSVERGDSMVSGEQFF.

This clone was detected a few times. This chain joins TRBV27 and TRBJ2-4; D uncertain. The V gene lost 4 bases and the J gene lost 7 bases, with 14 bases spanning the gap. The germline CDR1 and CDR2 sequences are MNHEY and SMNVEV (reference sequence). The CDR3 is made up of 14 amino acids. The CDR3 nucleotides read TGTGCCAGCAGTTCCCTTGGTGGTTCGAACATTCAGTACTTC. Translating gives CASSSLGGSNIQYF.

The V call is TRBV19, the J call TRBJ2-5; D is possibly TRBD1 (5 bases). The ends were cut back, 1 base at V and 10 bases at J, with 7 bases in the middle. Germline values: CDR1 LNHDA, CDR2 SQIVND (reference sequence). CDR3 size: 11 residues. DNA of the CDR3: TGTGCCAGTAGTATAGCAGGGAACCAGTACTTC. This translates into CASSIAGNQYF.

This clone was observed a handful of times. The CDR3 region has the DNA TGTGCCAGCAGCAAAGAGATGGCCTACCAAATACAAGAGACCCAGTACTTC. Protein sequence: CASSKEMAYQIQETQYF. The rearrangement uses TRBV21-1 and TRBJ2-5. TRBV21-1 is marked as a pseudogene. The length of the CDR3 is 17 residues.

The V gene is TRBV30, the J gene TRBJ2-7; 9 bases fit TRBD1. Looked up from germline, CDR1 is GTSNPN and CDR2 is SVGIG (reference sequence). The CDR3 is 11 residues long. The ends lost 5 bases at V and 6 bases at J; junction bases unmatched: 2. The CDR3 sequence: CAWGTGSEQYF. The CDR3 DNA is TGTGCCTGGGGGACAGGGAGCGAGCAGTACTTC.